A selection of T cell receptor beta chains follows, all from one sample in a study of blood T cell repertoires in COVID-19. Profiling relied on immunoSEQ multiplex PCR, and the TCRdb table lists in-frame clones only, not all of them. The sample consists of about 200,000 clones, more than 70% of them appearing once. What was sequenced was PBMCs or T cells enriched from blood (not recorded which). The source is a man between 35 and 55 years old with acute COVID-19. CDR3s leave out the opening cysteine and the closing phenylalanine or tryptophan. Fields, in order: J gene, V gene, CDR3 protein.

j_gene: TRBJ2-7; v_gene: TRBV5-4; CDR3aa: ASSQGQKMYEQY
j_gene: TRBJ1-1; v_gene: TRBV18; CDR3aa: ASSPEGRTEAF
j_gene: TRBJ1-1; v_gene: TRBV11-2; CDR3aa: ASSLPSLAKGARNTEAF
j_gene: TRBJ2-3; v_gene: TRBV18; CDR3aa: ASSPAGTDTQY
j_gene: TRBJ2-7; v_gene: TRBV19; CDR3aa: ASSIAESGRRNEQY
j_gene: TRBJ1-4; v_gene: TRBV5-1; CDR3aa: ASSSSGTENEKLF
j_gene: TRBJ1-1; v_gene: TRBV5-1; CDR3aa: ASSLDRGGTEAF
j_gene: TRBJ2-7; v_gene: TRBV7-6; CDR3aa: ASSLALGAEQY
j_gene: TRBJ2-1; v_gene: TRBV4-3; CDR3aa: ASSQAGGNANEQF
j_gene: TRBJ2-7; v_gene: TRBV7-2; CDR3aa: ASSPRGSSYEQY
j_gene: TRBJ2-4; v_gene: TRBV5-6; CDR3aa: ASSLRTSGKVKNIQY
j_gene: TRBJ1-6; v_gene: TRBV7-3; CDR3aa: ASSSTGVSGNSPLH
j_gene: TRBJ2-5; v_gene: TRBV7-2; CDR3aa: ASSLRLAQRETQY
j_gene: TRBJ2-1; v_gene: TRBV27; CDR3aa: ASKVSGSYNEQF
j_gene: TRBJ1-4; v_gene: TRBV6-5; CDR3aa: ASSSSATNEKLF
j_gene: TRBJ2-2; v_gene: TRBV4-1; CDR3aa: ASTLQGPGELF
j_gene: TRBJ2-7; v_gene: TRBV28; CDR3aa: ASTGGGFGYEQY
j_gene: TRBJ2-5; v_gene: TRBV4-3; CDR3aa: ASSLSTSGRERGKTQY
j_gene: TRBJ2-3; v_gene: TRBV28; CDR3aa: AIKLQGNPTDTQY
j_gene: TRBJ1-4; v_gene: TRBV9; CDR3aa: ASSTFFAGTGKPATNEKLF
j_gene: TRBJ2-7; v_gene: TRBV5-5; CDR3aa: ASSPVGGEQY
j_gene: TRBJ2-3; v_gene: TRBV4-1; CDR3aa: ASSASPDTQY
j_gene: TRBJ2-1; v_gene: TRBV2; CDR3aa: ASIDETSGSSVYNEQF
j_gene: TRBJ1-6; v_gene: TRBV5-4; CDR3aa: ASSLRTGLSPLH
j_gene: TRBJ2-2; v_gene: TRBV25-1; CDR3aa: ASPGLGANTGELF
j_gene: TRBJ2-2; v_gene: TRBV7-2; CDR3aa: ASSLNTREIYTGELF
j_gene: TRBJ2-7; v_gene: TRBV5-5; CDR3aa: ASSQQGTHFYEQY
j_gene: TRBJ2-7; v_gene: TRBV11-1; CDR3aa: ASSLGQISYEQY
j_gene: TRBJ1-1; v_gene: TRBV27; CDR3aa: ASSRGNTEAF
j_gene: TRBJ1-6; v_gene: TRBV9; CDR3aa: ASSVGRVSNSPLH
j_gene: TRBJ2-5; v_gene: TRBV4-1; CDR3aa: ASSQEINRGSVQETQY
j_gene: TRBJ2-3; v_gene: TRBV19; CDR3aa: ASSRDWDTDTQY
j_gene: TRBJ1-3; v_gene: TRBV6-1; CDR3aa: ASSDGSSGNTIY
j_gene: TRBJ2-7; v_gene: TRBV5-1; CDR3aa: ASSALPGGPEQY
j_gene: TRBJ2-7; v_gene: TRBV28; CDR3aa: ASSLTLAGLNEQY
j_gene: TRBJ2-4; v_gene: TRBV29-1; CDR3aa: SVAGTMDIQY
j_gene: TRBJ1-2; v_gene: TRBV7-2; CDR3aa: ASSLSLAIYGYT
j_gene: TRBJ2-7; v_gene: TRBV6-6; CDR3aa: ASSLTTGGFSYEQY
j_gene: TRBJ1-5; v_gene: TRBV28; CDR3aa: ASSLLRAQPQH
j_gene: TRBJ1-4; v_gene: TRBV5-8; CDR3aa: ASSLRGRTNEKLF
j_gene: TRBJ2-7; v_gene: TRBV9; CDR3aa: ASSVASSYEQY
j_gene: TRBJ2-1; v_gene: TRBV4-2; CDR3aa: ASGAANEQF
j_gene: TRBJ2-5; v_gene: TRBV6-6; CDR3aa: ASSPRDRGDETQY